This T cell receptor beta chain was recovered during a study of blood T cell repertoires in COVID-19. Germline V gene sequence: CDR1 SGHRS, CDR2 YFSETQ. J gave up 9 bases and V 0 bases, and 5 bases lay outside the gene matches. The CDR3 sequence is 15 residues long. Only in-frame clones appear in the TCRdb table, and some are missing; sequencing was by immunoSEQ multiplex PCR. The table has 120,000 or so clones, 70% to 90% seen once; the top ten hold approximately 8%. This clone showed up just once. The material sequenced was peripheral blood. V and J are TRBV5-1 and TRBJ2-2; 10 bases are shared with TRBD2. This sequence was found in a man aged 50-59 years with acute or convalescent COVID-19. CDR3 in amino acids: CASSLVSSGSRELFF. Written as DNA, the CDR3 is TGCGCCAGCAGCTTGGTCTCTAGCGGGAGTAGGGAGCTGTTTTTT.